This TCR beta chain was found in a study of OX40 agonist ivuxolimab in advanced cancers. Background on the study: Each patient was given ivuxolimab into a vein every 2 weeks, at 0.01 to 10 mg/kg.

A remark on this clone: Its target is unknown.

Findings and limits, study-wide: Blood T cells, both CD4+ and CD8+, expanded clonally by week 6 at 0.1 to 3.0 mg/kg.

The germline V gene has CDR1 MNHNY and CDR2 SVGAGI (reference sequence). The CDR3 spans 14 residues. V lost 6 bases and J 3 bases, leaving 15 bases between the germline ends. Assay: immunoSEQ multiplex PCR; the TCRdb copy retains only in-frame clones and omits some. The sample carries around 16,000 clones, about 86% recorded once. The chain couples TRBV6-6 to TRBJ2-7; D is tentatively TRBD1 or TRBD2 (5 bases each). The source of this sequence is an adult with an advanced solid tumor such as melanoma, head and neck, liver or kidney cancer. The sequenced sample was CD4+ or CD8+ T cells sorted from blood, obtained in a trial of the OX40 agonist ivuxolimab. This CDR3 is CASSPRLGVYEQYF. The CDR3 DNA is TGTGCCAGCAGCCCGCGATTGGGGGTCTACGAGCAGTACTTC.